This passage covers 14 T cell receptor beta chains from one sample sequenced in a study of control samples from healthy donors and cancer patients. The repertoire was sequenced with immunoSEQ multiplex PCR; TCRdb's copy has only in-frame clones and lacks some. The data contain about 69,000 clones, 84% of them seen just once; the ten biggest clones take up 2.5% to 3%. Material for sequencing was PBMCs. The receptors shown here come from a woman between 50 and 59 years old with lung cancer.

Concerning this clone itself: Different DNA sequences within this sample yield the same CDR3. V and J are TRBV5-1 and TRBJ1-2; 9 bases line up with TRBD1. Germline V gene lookup returns CDR1 SGHRS and CDR2 YFSETQ. The trim removed 4 bases at V and 3 bases at J, leaving 1 base unmatched. The CDR3 covers 13 residues. CDR3 residues: CASSRDRDYGYTF. CDR3 in DNA: TGCGCCAGCAGCCGGGACAGGGACTATGGCTACACCTTC. The variable domain in full, completed from reference TRBV5-1 and TRBJ1-2, reads KAGVTQTPRYLIKTRGQQVTLSCSPISGHRSVSWYQQTPGQGLQFLFEYFSETQRNKGNFPGRFSGRQFSNSRSEMNVSTLELGDSALYLCASSRDRDYGYTFGSGTRLTVV.

By its share, this clone is medium-sized (0.01 to 0.1%). The rearrangement links TRBV27 to TRBJ2-2; D remains ambiguous. The V and J ends lost 7 bases and 9 bases respectively, with 9 bases between them. CDR1 and CDR2 from the germline V gene are MNHEY and SMNVEV (reference sequence). The CDR3 runs 11 residues. DNA of the CDR3: TGTGCCAGCAAGGGAATCCGGGAGCTGTTTTTT. Its protein product is CASKGIRELFF.

The genes are TRBV25-1 and TRBJ2-7; D remains unclear. Germline CDR1 MGHDK, CDR2 SYGVNS. CDR3 size: 15 residues. V gave up 2 bases and J gave up 2 bases, with 13 bases separating them. CDR3 in amino acids: CASSEAWTETYEQYF. The CDR3 DNA follows: TGTGCCAGCAGTGAAGCCTGGACCGAGACCTACGAGCAGTACTTC.

The V and J genes are TRBV7-9 and TRBJ1-1; no reliable D call. Trimming removed 10 bases at V and 0 bases at J, with 12 bases between. CDR1 is SEHNR and CDR2 is FQNEAQ in the germline V gene (reference sequence). CDR3 length equals 13 residues. CDR3 region: CATQEGLNTEAFF. DNA for the CDR3: TGTGCCACCCAGGAGGGATTGAACACTGAAGCTTTCTTT.

The chain combines TRBV5-5 with TRBJ2-2; maybe TRBD1 (6 bases). The germline V gene has CDR1 SGHKS and CDR2 YYEKEE (reference sequence). This CDR3 region has 14 residues. The V and J ends lost 2 bases and 3 bases respectively, with 8 bases between them. CDR3 DNA sequence: TGTGCCAGCAGCTTAAACAGGGACACCGGGGAGCTGTTTTTT. Protein product: CASSLNRDTGELFF.

The chain has TRBV6-6 and TRBJ2-2; TRBD2 agrees at 7 bases. This CDR3 has 16 residues. Per the germline V gene, CDR1 is MNHNY and CDR2 is SVGAGI (reference sequence). The trim removed 0 bases at V and 1 base at J, leaving 2 bases unmatched. CDR3 bases: TGTGCCAGCAGTTACTCGGGAGGGGTGAACACCGGGGAGCTGTTTTTT. Translation gives CASSYSGGVNTGELFF.

This sequence joins TRBV6-5 and TRBJ1-3; no definite D call. V dropped 4 bases and J dropped 4 bases, with 14 bases sitting between them. Germline V gene sequence: CDR1 MNHEY, CDR2 SVGAGI. This CDR3 comprises 15 residues. CDR3 loop: CASSFGTSLGNTIYF. In DNA, the CDR3 is TGTGCCAGCAGTTTTGGCACCTCTCTGGGAAACACCATATATTTT.

This clone turned up a few times. The V call is TRBV7-2, the J call TRBJ1-3; D uncertain. V was cut by 0 bases and J by 0 bases, with 6 bases left in between. Germline loops: CDR1 SGHTA, CDR2 FQGNSA. The CDR3 is made up of 15 amino acids. CDR3: CASSLALSSGNTIYF. CDR3 in DNA: TGTGCCAGCAGCTTAGCGCTCAGCTCTGGAAACACCATATATTTT.

This chain joins TRBV7-8 and TRBJ1-1; the D is unclear. This CDR3 is built from 15 residues. Between the trimmed V and J ends, which lost 5 bases and 1 base, there was a span of 14 bases. Germline assignment: CDR1 SGHVS and CDR2 FQNEAQ. The CDR3 sequence: CASSAQGSSNTEAFF. The CDR3 DNA reads as TGTGCCAGCAGCGCACAAGGAAGTTCGAACACTGAAGCTTTCTTT.

The chain recombines TRBV9 with TRBJ1-1, with 8 bases that match TRBD1. In germline, CDR1 is SGDLS, CDR2 YYNGEE. V lost 3 bases, J lost 4 bases, and 8 bases stayed unmatched. There are 15 residues in the CDR3. The CDR3 sequence: CASSAAGGVGTEAFF. The CDR3 DNA is TGTGCCAGCAGCGCCGCAGGGGGCGTCGGCACTGAAGCTTTCTTT.

V is TRBV6-5 and J is TRBJ2-1; 12 bases align to TRBD2. This CDR3 is built from 15 residues. V gave up 6 bases and J gave up 4 bases; unmatched junction bases: 4. Germline CDR1 MNHEY, CDR2 SVGAGI. The CDR3 region has the DNA TGTGCCAGCAGAGGTGGACTAGCGGGATACAATGAGCAGTTCTTC. Translating it yields CASRGGLAGYNEQFF.

The chain has TRBV7-8 and TRBJ1-2; D is unclear. CDR3 size: 15 residues. The V end was cut by 0 bases, the J end by 5 bases, with 13 bases between. Looked up from germline, CDR1 is SGHVS and CDR2 is FQNEAQ. CDR3 amino acids: CASSLAGGPKYGYTF. CDR3 coding DNA: TGTGCCAGCAGCTTAGCGGGTGGACCGAAATATGGCTACACCTTC.

Only a few counts were recorded for this clone. The chain uses TRBV5-1 and TRBJ1-2; 7 bases line up with TRBD1. This CDR3 is 16 amino acids long. J lost 2 bases, V lost 7 bases, and 14 bases had no gene match. Germline lookup yields CDR1 SGHRS and CDR2 YFSETQ. The CDR3, as DNA: TGCGCCAGCCTACCAACCACAGGGGACCAGAACTATGGCTACACCTTC. Translated: CASLPTTGDQNYGYTF.

The J gene is TRBJ2-7, the V gene TRBV24-1, with D possibly being TRBD1 (5 bases). V gave up 5 bases and J gave up 5 bases, with 18 bases separating them. CDR1 and CDR2 (germline): KGHDR, SFDVKD. The CDR3 covers 15 residues. CDR3 amino acids: CATSGDSHGANEQYF. The CDR3 DNA is TGTGCCACCAGTGGAGACAGTCATGGCGCGAACGAGCAGTACTTC.